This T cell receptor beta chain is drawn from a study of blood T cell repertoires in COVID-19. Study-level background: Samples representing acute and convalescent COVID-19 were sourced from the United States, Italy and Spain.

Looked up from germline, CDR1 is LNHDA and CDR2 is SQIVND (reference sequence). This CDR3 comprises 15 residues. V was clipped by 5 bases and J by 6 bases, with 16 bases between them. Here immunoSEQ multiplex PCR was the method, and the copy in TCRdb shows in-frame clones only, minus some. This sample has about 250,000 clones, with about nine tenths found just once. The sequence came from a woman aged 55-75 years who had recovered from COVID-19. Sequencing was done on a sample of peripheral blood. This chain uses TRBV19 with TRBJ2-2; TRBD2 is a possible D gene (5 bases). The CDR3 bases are TGTGCCAGTAGTCTCTTAGCGCACCAAGCCGGGGAGCTGTTTTTT. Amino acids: CASSLLAHQAGELFF. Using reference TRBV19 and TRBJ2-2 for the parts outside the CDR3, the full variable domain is DGGITQSPKYLFRKEGQNVTLSCEQNLNHDAMYWYRQDPGQGLRLIYYSQIVNDFQKGDIAEGYSVSREKKESFPLTVTSAQKNPTAFYLCASSLLAHQAGELFFGEGSRLTVL.